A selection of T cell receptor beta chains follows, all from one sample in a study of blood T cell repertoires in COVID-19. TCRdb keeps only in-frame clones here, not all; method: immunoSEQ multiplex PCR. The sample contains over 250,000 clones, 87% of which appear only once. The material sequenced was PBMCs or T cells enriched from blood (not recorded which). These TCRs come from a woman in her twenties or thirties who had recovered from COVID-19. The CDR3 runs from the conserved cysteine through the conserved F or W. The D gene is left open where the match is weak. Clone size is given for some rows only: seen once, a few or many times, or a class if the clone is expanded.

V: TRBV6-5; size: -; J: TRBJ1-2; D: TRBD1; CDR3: CASRTGATNYGYTF; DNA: TGTGCCAGCAGGACAGGGGCCACTAACTATGGCTACACCTTC
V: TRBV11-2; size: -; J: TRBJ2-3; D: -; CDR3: CASSLRASALKTDTQYF; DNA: TGTGCCAGCAGCCTGCGGGCTAGCGCCCTAAAGACAGATACGCAGTATTTT
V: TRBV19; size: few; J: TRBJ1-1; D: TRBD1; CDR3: CASSIYPGQADTEAFF; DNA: TGTGCCAGTAGTATCTATCCGGGACAGGCGGACACTGAAGCTTTCTTT
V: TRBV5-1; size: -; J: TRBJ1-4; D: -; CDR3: CASSLGSGASEKLFF; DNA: TGCGCCAGCAGCCTTGGGTCAGGGGCGAGTGAAAAACTGTTTTTT
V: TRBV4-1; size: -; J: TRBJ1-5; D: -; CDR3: CASSQVRGRQPQHF; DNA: TGCGCCAGCAGCCAAGTGCGGGGGAGACAGCCCCAGCATTTT
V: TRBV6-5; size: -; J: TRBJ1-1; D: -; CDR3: CASSYGSSEAFF; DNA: TGTGCCAGCAGTTACGGTAGTTCTGAAGCTTTCTTT
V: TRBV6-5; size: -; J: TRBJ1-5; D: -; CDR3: CASSPLPESNQPQHF; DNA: TGTGCCAGCAGCCCACTACCCGAGTCAAATCAGCCCCAGCATTTT
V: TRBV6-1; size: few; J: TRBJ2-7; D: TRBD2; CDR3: CASSEGLADSYEQYF; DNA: TGTGCCAGCAGTGAAGGACTAGCGGACTCCTACGAGCAGTACTTC
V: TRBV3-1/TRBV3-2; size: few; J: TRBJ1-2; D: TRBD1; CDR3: CASSLGTGGVYGYTF; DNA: TGTGCCAGCAGCCTGGGGACAGGGGGCGTCTATGGCTACACCTTC
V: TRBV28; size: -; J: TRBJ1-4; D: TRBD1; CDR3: CASSVRQGKANEKLFF; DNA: TGTGCCAGCAGTGTCAGACAGGGGAAGGCTAATGAAAAACTGTTTTTT
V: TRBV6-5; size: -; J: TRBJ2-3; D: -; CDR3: CASSSRGGDTQYF; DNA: TGTGCCAGCAGCTCCAGGGGAGGGGATACGCAGTATTTT
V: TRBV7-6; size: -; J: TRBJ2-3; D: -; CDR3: CASSLVGGTTDTQYF; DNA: TGTGCCAGCAGCTTAGTTGGGGGGACGACAGATACGCAGTATTTT
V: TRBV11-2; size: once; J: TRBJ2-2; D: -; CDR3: CASGTQGFYPGELFF; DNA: TGTGCCAGCGGAACACAGGGTTTTTACCCCGGGGAGCTGTTTTTT
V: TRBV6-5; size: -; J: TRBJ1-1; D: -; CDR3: CASRPRRGGDTEAFF; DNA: TGTGCCAGCAGACCCCGTCGGGGTGGGGACACTGAAGCTTTCTTT
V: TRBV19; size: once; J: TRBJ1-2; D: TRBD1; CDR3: CASSTQVRGDYGYTF; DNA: TGTGCCAGTAGTACACAGGTCAGGGGGGACTATGGCTACACCTTC
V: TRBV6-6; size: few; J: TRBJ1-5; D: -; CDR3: CASRTRTGEQPQHF; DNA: TGTGCCAGCAGAACCCGGACCGGGGAGCAGCCCCAGCATTTT
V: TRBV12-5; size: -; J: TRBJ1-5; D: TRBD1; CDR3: CASGLGGTDNQPQHF; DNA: TGTGCTAGTGGTTTGGGAGGGACAGACAATCAGCCCCAGCATTTT
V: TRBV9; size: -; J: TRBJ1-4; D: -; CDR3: CASSPASEGWKLFF; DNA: TGTGCCAGCAGCCCCGCCTCGGAGGGCTGGAAACTGTTTTTT
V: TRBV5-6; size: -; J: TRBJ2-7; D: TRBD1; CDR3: CASSLAGTGDYEQYF; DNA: TGTGCCAGCAGCTTGGCCGGGACAGGGGACTACGAGCAGTACTTC
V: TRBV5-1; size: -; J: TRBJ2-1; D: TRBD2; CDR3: CASSLAGGDGEQFF; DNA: TGCGCCAGCAGCTTGGCCGGGGGGGACGGTGAGCAGTTCTTC
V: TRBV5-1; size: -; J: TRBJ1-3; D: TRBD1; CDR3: CASSLEGADTIYF; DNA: TGCGCCAGCAGCTTAGAGGGGGCGGACACCATATATTTT
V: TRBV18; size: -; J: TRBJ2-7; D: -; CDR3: CASSPHDRSYAGEQYF; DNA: TGTGCCAGCTCACCACACGACAGGAGTTATGCGGGCGAGCAGTACTTC
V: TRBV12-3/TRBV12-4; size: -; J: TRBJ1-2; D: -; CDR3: CASSSGRYGYTF; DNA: TGTGCCAGCAGCTCGGGAAGGTATGGCTACACCTTC
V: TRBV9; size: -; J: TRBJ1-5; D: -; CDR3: CASSVEGSNQPQHF; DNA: TGTGCCAGCAGCGTAGAGGGGAGCAATCAGCCCCAGCATTTT
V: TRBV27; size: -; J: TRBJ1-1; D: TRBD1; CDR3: CASSLSRTGTGWFEAFF; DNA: TGTGCCAGCAGTTTATCCAGGACCGGGACAGGGTGGTTTGAAGCTTTCTTT
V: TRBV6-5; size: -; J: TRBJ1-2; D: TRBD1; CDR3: CASSRDRGRYGYTF; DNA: TGTGCCAGCAGTCGGGACAGGGGGCGGTATGGCTACACCTTC
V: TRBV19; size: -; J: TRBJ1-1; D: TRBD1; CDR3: CASSNRQGSNTEAFF; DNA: TGTGCCAGTAGTAACCGACAGGGATCGAACACTGAAGCTTTCTTT
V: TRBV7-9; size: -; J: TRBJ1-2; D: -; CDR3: CASSLDPGVGYGYTF; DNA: TGTGCCAGCAGCTTAGACCCAGGGGTGGGCTATGGCTACACCTTC
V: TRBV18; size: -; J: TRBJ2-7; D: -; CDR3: CASSPPGGASYEQYF; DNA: TGTGCCAGCTCACCACCGGGGGGAGCATCCTACGAGCAGTACTTC
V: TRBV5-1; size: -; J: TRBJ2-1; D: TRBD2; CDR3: CASSLPGLAGGTNEQFF; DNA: TGCGCCAGCAGCCTACCGGGACTAGCGGGGGGGACCAATGAGCAGTTCTTC
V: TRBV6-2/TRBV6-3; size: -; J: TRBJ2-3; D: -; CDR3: CASSDSDRGDTQYF; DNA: TGTGCCAGCAGTGACTCAGATCGGGGGGATACGCAGTATTTT
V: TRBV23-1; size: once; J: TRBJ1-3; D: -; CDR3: CASSQSEGGEGTGNTIYF; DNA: TGCGCCAGCAGTCAATCTGAAGGTGGCGAGGGAACAGGAAACACCATATATTTT
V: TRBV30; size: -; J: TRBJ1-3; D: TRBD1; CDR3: CAWSVPRDRHFGNTIYF; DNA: TGTGCCTGGAGTGTTCCCAGGGACAGGCATTTTGGAAACACCATATATTTT
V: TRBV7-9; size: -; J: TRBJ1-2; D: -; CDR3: CASFRERVSYGYTF; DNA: TGTGCCAGCTTTCGGGAACGCGTCTCCTATGGCTACACCTTC
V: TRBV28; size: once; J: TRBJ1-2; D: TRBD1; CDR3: CASSSGTVNGYTF; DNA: TGTGCCAGCAGTTCCGGGACAGTCAATGGCTACACCTTC
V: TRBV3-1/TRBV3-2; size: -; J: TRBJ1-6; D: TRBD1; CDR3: CASSGRGQGNSPLHF; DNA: TGTGCCAGCAGCGGCCGGGGACAGGGTAATTCACCCCTCCACTTT
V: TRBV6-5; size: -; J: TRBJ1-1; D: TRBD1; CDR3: CASRYGQGPVEAFF; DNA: TGTGCCAGCAGGTATGGACAGGGGCCCGTGGAAGCTTTCTTT
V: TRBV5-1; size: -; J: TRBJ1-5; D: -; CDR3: CASSLEPGSNQPQHF; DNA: TGCGCCAGCAGCTTGGAGCCGGGGAGCAATCAGCCCCAGCATTTT
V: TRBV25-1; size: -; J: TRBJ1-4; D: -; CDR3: CASSERGTNEKLFF; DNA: TGTGCCAGCAGTGAAAGGGGGACTAATGAAAAACTGTTTTTT
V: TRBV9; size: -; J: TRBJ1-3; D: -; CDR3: CASSATAPMAGNTIYF; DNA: TGTGCCAGCAGCGCGACTGCCCCTATGGCTGGAAACACCATATATTTT
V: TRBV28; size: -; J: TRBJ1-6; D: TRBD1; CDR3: CASSPFLGTVSFHF; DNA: TGTGCCAGCAGCCCTTTTTTAGGGACAGTTTCGTTCCACTTT
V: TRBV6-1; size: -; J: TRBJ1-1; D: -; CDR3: CASSEILRRSIEAFF; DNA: TGTGCCAGCAGTGAAATACTACGGAGGTCCATTGAAGCTTTCTTT
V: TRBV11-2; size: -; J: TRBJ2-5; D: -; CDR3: CASSPGGQETQYF; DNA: TGTGCCAGCAGCCCCGGGGGTCAAGAGACCCAGTACTTC
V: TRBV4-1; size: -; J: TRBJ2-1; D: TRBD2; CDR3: CASSQLAGDYNEQFF; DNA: TGCGCCAGCAGCCAGTTAGCGGGGGATTACAATGAGCAGTTCTTC
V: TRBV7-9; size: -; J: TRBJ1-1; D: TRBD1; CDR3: CASSAQGAHTEAFF; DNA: TGTGCCAGCAGCGCCCAGGGGGCGCACACTGAAGCTTTCTTT
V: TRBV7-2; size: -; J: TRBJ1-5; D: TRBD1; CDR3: CASSLGTGERRQPQHF; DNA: TGTGCCAGCAGCTTAGGTACAGGGGAACGTCGACAGCCCCAGCATTTT
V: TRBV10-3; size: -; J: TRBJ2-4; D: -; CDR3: CAISEQGTPGVQYF; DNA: TGTGCCATCAGTGAGCAGGGGACACCTGGGGTTCAGTACTTC
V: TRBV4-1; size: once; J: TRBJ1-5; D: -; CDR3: CASSQGQQGDQPQHF; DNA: TGCGCCAGCAGCCAAGGCCAACAGGGCGATCAGCCCCAGCATTTT
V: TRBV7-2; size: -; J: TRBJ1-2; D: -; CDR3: CASSSNREGYTF; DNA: TGTGCCAGCAGCTCTAACAGGGAGGGCTACACCTTC